The 25 T cell receptor beta chains below all came from one sample that was sequenced in a study of identical twins. TCRdb re-derived calls from the 5' RACE reads in MiXCR, one entry per CDR3 protein. The sample records 450,000 or so distinct CDR3 sequences, 11% to 15% being singletons. The same data also went into a second study, on yellow fever vaccine responses in identical twins.

The sample comprised CD4+ T cells sorted from blood. The receptors shown here come from a woman under 30 in good health.

This clonotype showed up just a few times. The CDR3 is CATSRLAAQETQYF. The CDR3, as DNA: TGTGCCACCAGCAGGTTAGCGGCACAAGAGACCCAGTACTTC. The rearrangement uses TRBV15 and TRBJ2-5, with D possibly TRBD2 on 6 matching bases. This CDR3 is built from 14 residues. CDR1 LNHNV and CDR2 YYDKDF come from the germline V gene (reference sequence). V lost 3 bases and J 2 bases, leaving 10 bases between the germline ends.

The V call is TRBV7-2, the J call TRBJ1-2, with D perhaps TRBD1 (6 bases). Trimming pared 0 bases from V and 4 bases from J, leaving 9 bases between. This CDR3 is 14 amino acids long. CDR1 SGHTA and CDR2 FQGNSA come from the germline V gene. The CDR3 reads CASSLAGGGYGYTF. In DNA, the CDR3 is TGTGCCAGCAGCTTAGCGGGAGGGGGCTATGGCTACACCTTC.

The rearrangement uses TRBV7-6 and TRBJ2-7, with 10 bases matching TRBD1. V lost 5 bases and J lost 6; bases outside the gene matches: 7. In germline, CDR1 is SGHVS, CDR2 FNYEAQ. The CDR3 has 14 amino acids. The CDR3 reads CASSPTGGSFEQYF. The DNA for the CDR3 is TGTGCCAGCAGCCCGACAGGGGGCAGTTTCGAGCAGTACTTC.

The rearrangement joins TRBV4-1 to TRBJ2-2; no clear D gene. This CDR3 has 15 residues. Germline V gene sequence: CDR1 MGHRA, CDR2 YSYEKL. Trimming shortened V by 4 bases and J by 4 bases, and 13 bases separated the two germline ends. For the CDR3, the DNA is TGCGCCAGCAGCCGTGGAGCTACCCTCACCGGGGAGCTGTTTTTT. Translated: CASSRGATLTGELFF.

The gene calls are TRBV20-1 and TRBJ1-2; D uncertain. The CDR3 extends over 13 amino acids. V dropped 5 bases and J dropped 0 bases, with 10 bases sitting between them. The germline gives CDR1 DFQATT, CDR2 SNEGSKA (reference sequence). CDR3 amino acids: CSASKKANYGYTF. The CDR3 bases are TGCAGTGCTTCCAAAAAGGCTAACTATGGCTACACCTTC.

This clonotype was counted between two and nine times. The rearrangement uses TRBV27 and TRBJ2-1, with 11 bases that match TRBD2. The germline gives CDR1 MNHEY, CDR2 SMNVEV (reference sequence). The CDR3 has 20 residues. V was pared by 5 bases and J by 7 bases, with 22 bases of the junction left unmatched. CDR3 region: CASSPRNWPGLAVGINEQFF. DNA of the CDR3: TGTGCCAGCAGTCCCCGTAATTGGCCGGGACTAGCGGTAGGAATAAATGAGCAGTTCTTC.

The chain links TRBV12-3 or TRBV12-4 to TRBJ1-1, with 9 bases identical to TRBD1. There are 14 residues in the CDR3. V shed 10 bases, J shed 1 base, and the junction held 7 bases outside the gene matches. The CDR3 bases are TGTGCCACCACGAAGGGACAGGGGAACACTGAAGCTTTCTTT. This translates into CATTKGQGNTEAFF.

This clonotype was seen more than once but under ten times. V usage is TRBV6-2 or TRBV6-3 and J usage is TRBJ2-7; 12 nucleotides line up with TRBD2. Trimming took 6 bases from V and 5 from J; bases not matched to a gene: 8. CDR3 length: 15 residues. Germline CDR1 is MNHEY and CDR2 is SVGEGT. The CDR3 sequence: CASRDKGLAGNEQYF. The CDR3 DNA is TGTGCCAGCAGAGACAAAGGACTAGCGGGAAACGAGCAGTACTTC.

The chain links TRBV3-1 to TRBJ2-4; 12 bases align to TRBD2. The germline V gene has CDR1 LGHDT and CDR2 YNNKEL (reference sequence). V was clipped by 4 bases and J by 0 bases; unmatched bases: 7. There are 18 residues in the CDR3. The CDR3 DNA is TGTGCCAGCAGCCTTGGACTAGCGGGGCCACTAGCCAAAAACATTCAGTACTTC. Translating it yields CASSLGLAGPLAKNIQYF.

Note on this clonotype: Likely a read error: the CDR3 ends without its conserved phenylalanine or tryptophan. The V gene is TRBV11-2, the J gene TRBJ2-2; tentative D call: TRBD1 (5 bases). Germline V gene lookup returns CDR1 SGHAT and CDR2 FQNNGV. V was cut by 0 bases and J by 7 bases, with 9 bases left in between. The CDR3 totals 14 residues. CDR3 DNA sequence: TGTGCCAGCAGCTTAGAGGCTAGGGGCGGGGAGCTGTTTTAT. Translating it yields CASSLEARGGELFY.

The chain has TRBV6-2 or TRBV6-3 and TRBJ2-3; 9 bases are shared with TRBD2. With 2 bases clipped from V and 7 bases from J, the junction kept 7 bases outside the gene matches. The CDR3 runs 15 residues. Germline V gene sequence: CDR1 MNHEY, CDR2 SVGEGT. In DNA, the CDR3 is TGTGCCAGCAGTTACGAGGCGGGAGGGCCGAATACGCAGTATTTT. Residues: CASSYEAGGPNTQYF.

This clonotype was observed a handful of times. The gene calls are TRBV28 and TRBJ2-7; D may be TRBD2 (6 bases). This CDR3 contains 15 residues. Trimming cost V 10 bases and J 4 bases, with 23 bases left between them. Germline assignment: CDR1 MDHEN and CDR2 SYDVKM. CDR3 bases: TGTGCCAACGGTAGGGCGGCCACCGGGGGTTACGAGCAGTACTTC. Its translation: CANGRAATGGYEQYF. The variable domain in full, with the rest retrieved from reference TRBV28 and TRBJ2-7, is DVKVTQSSRYLVKRTGEKVFLECVQDMDHENMFWYRQDPGLGLRLIYFSYDVKMKEKGDIPEGYSVSREKKERFSLILESASTNQTSMYLCANGRAATGGYEQYFGPGTRLTVT.

This clonotype occurred a few times. The V and J genes are TRBV7-9 and TRBJ2-7; tentatively, D is TRBD1 (5 bases). The CDR3 spans 12 residues. Trimming pared 3 bases from V and 6 bases from J, leaving 9 bases between. Germline-derived CDR1 and CDR2 are SEHNR and FQNEAQ (reference sequence). In DNA, the CDR3 is TGTGCCAGCAGCTTCGACAGAAGCGAGCAGTACTTC. It is translated as CASSFDRSEQYF.

CDR3 loop: CASSYAATYEQYF. The CDR3 bases are TGTGCCAGCAGTTACGCAGCTACCTACGAGCAGTACTTC. J is TRBJ2-7 and V is TRBV6-2 or TRBV6-3, with D uncertain. Germline assignment: CDR1 MNHEY and CDR2 SVGEGT. Trimming cost V 2 bases and J 2 bases, with 7 bases left between them. The CDR3 covers 13 residues.

This clonotype was seen only a few times. The chain couples TRBV7-9 to TRBJ2-5, with D tentatively TRBD1 (7 bases). Trimming left V 0 bases short and J 1 base short, with 15 bases between. The CDR3 extends over 17 amino acids. Germline assignment: CDR1 SEHNR and CDR2 FQNEAQ (reference sequence). CDR3 in amino acids: CASSLARGKGAQETQYF. The CDR3 bases are TGTGCCAGCAGCTTAGCGCGGGGAAAGGGGGCCCAAGAGACCCAGTACTTC.

J is TRBJ2-7 and V is TRBV7-2; 8 bases map to TRBD1. J was trimmed by 5 bases and V by 2 bases; bases with no gene match: 2. This CDR3 is built from 13 residues. Germline V gives CDR1 SGHTA, CDR2 FQGNSA. CDR3 amino acids: CASSLRQGNEQYF. In DNA, the CDR3 is TGTGCCAGCAGCTTAAGACAGGGGAACGAGCAGTACTTC.

The gene calls are TRBV24-1 and TRBJ2-3; 11 nucleotides align to TRBD1. Germline CDR1 reads KGHDR; CDR2 reads SFDVKD. Trimming cost V 5 bases and J 2 bases; bases outside gene matches: 17. This CDR3 region has 20 residues. As DNA, the CDR3 is TGTGCCACCAGTGCCCGGACAGGGGGCTCCACCCCTACTTTCACAGATACGCAGTATTTT. As protein: CATSARTGGSTPTFTDTQYF.

At least ten counts were recorded for this clonotype. J is TRBJ2-1 and V is TRBV12-3 or TRBV12-4, with 9 bases identical to TRBD1. Trimming took 3 bases from V and 7 from J; bases not matched to a gene: 7. The CDR3 is made up of 15 amino acids. The CDR3 DNA sequence: TGTGCCAGCAGTTTCTTGGGACAGGGTATGAATGAGCAGTTCTTC. Protein product: CASSFLGQGMNEQFF.

This clonotype was seen only a few times. The V gene is TRBV5-1, the J gene TRBJ1-3; 7 bases are a match to TRBD1. There are 16 residues in the CDR3. Germline CDR1 and CDR2: SGHRS and YFSETQ. J lost 3 bases, V lost 0 bases, and 6 bases had no gene match. CDR3 sequence reads: CASSLVGGFNGNTIYF. CDR3 DNA: TGCGCCAGCAGCTTGGTAGGGGGCTTCAATGGAAACACCATATATTTT.

The chain joins TRBV6-5 to TRBJ2-7; 10 positions agree with TRBD2. V shed 2 bases and J 7 bases; nucleotides not matched to a gene: 11. Germline V gene data show CDR1 as MNHEY and CDR2 as SVGAGI. This CDR3 has 16 residues. The CDR3 loop is CASSYAELAGRDEQYF. CDR3 sequence (DNA): TGTGCCAGCAGTTACGCCGAACTAGCGGGAAGGGATGAGCAGTACTTC.

This clonotype was counted between two and nine times. The J gene is TRBJ1-1, the V gene TRBV9; 10 bases align to TRBD1. Trimming at V came to 4 bases and at J to 10 bases, leaving 7 bases not matched to a gene. The CDR3 is 13 amino acids. Germline values: CDR1 SGDLS, CDR2 YYNGEE. The chain's CDR3 is CASSPWDRGRAFF. As DNA, the CDR3 is TGTGCCAGCAGCCCCTGGGACAGGGGTAGAGCTTTCTTT.

This clonotype has more than one count but fewer than ten. This chain joins TRBV6-1 and TRBJ2-7; 8 bases align to TRBD1. This CDR3 has 15 residues. The germline gives CDR1 MNHNS, CDR2 SASEGT. The V gene end was trimmed by 5 bases and the J gene end by 1 base; junction bases not matched to a gene: 7. For the CDR3, the DNA is TGTGCCAGCAGTAGAGCCGGACAGGGATCCTACGAGCAGTACTTC. Its translation is CASSRAGQGSYEQYF.

This clonotype was counted a few times. The gene calls are TRBV6-5 and TRBJ2-7, with D possibly matching TRBD1 (7 bases). CDR3 length: 15 residues. The V gene lost 2 bases and the J gene lost 0 bases, with 11 bases spanning the gap. Per the germline V gene, CDR1 is MNHEY and CDR2 is SVGAGI. CDR3 DNA: TGTGCCAGCAGTTACCGACAGGGACTCTCCTACGAGCAGTACTTC. Amino acid sequence: CASSYRQGLSYEQYF.

This clonotype was found a few times. CDR3 sequence reads: CASSQSGRAREQFF. The CDR3 nucleotides read TGTGCCAGCAGCCAATCCGGGAGGGCCCGGGAGCAGTTCTTC. The chain joins TRBV3-1 to TRBJ2-1; 8 nucleotides match TRBD2. Germline values: CDR1 LGHDT, CDR2 YNNKEL (reference sequence). The length of the CDR3 is 14 residues. The junction had 7 bases not matched to a gene; V was cut back by 2 bases and J by 10 bases.

The rearrangement joins TRBV20-1 to TRBJ2-3; TRBD2 aligns across 8 bases. From germline, CDR1 is DFQATT and CDR2 SNEGSKA (reference sequence). The junction had 6 bases not matched to a gene; V was cut back by 6 bases and J by 1 base. This CDR3 comprises 14 residues. The CDR3 sequence is CSAGGGVGTDTQYF. The CDR3 DNA reads TGCAGTGCCGGGGGGGGAGTAGGCACAGATACGCAGTATTTT.